This is a list of T cell receptor beta chains from one sample in a study of blood T cell repertoires in COVID-19. Profiled with immunoSEQ multiplex PCR; TCRdb holds only in-frame clones, not every one. The top ten hold 2.5% to 3% of the sample, which has fewer than 350,000 clones, about 86% seen once. The sequenced sample consisted of peripheral blood. Receptors were obtained from a woman aged 55 to 70 with active or convalescent COVID-19. CDR3s include the opening cysteine and the closing phenylalanine or tryptophan. The D gene is left open where the match is weak. Size is omitted from some rows. Given values are once, few, many or a class for expanded clones.

TRBJ1-3,TRBV10-3,NA,NA,TGTGCCATCAGTGGTAATGGAAACACCATATATTTT,CAISGNGNTIYF
TRBJ1-4,TRBV30,NA,once,TGTGCCTGGAACCAAAATTCCGGGTTGAATGAAAAACTGTTTTTT,CAWNQNSGLNEKLFF
TRBJ1-1,TRBV18,NA,NA,TGTGCCAGCTCCCCGAGAGAGCGCAAGAACACTGAAGCTTTCTTT,CASSPRERKNTEAFF
TRBJ1-2,TRBV6-5,NA,once,TGTGCCAGCAGTTATAGGGGGGGCTCCCTCTATGGCTACACCTTC,CASSYRGGSLYGYTF
TRBJ2-3,TRBV7-3,TRBD1,once,TGTGCCAGCAGCTTGGGACAGTTCACAGATACGCAGTATTTT,CASSLGQFTDTQYF
TRBJ2-4,TRBV19,NA,NA,TGTGCCAGTAGTGCACTATCGAGGGCCATGTTCCTTATAAACATTCAGTACTTC,CASSALSRAMFLINIQYF
TRBJ2-1,TRBV29-1,TRBD2,NA,TGCAGCGTTCCGTTGGGACTAGCGGGGGGTGGAAATGAGCAGTTCTTC,CSVPLGLAGGGNEQFF
TRBJ1-2,TRBV5-6,NA,NA,TGTGCCAGCAGCTTGGGAGGAGGCTACTATGGCTACACCTTC,CASSLGGGYYGYTF
TRBJ2-1,TRBV15,NA,NA,TGTGCCACCAGCAGAGACGCGGGGACTTACAATGAGCAGTTCTTC,CATSRDAGTYNEQFF
TRBJ1-1,TRBV19,NA,few,TGTGCCAGTAGCCCCCCCCTGGACAGGAACACTGAAGCTTTCTTT,CASSPPLDRNTEAFF
TRBJ2-2,TRBV19,NA,NA,TGTGCCAGTAGTCCCCGACCTCCGGGGTTCGCCGGGGAGCTGTTTTTT,CASSPRPPGFAGELFF
TRBJ1-4,TRBV6-1,NA,few,TGTGCCAGCAGTGAACGGACAGAGCCTAATGAAAAACTGTTTTTT,CASSERTEPNEKLFF
TRBJ2-7,TRBV2,NA,few,TGTGCCAGCAGTGAAATGGGGAGGGGACAGGATTACGAGCAGTACTTC,CASSEMGRGQDYEQYF
TRBJ1-4,TRBV4-2,TRBD1,NA,TGTGCCAGCAGCCAAGATCTTGCTGGCAGGGGGGTTGAAAAACTGTTTTTT,CASSQDLAGRGVEKLFF
TRBJ2-7,TRBV18,NA,NA,TGTGCCAGCTCACCTAGGGAGGACGAGCAGTACTTC,CASSPREDEQYF
TRBJ2-4,TRBV10-2,NA,NA,TGCGCCAGCAGTGAGTCGAAACCGGGGAGCATTCAGTACTTC,CASSESKPGSIQYF
TRBJ2-7,TRBV29-1,NA,NA,TGCAGCGTGTCTAACGCCCCGGCGGTTACCTACGAGCAGTACTTC,CSVSNAPAVTYEQYF
TRBJ2-3,TRBV5-4,NA,few,TGTGCCAGCAGCCCCTCCTGGGGGGGCACAGATACGCAGTATTTT,CASSPSWGGTDTQYF
TRBJ1-2,TRBV4-2,TRBD1,NA,TGTGCCAGCAGTTATGGACAGGGGGGAGAAGGCTACACCTTC,CASSYGQGGEGYTF
TRBJ2-6,TRBV5-1,TRBD2,NA,TGCGCCAGCAGCTTGGCGGGAGGTTCTGGGGCCAACGTCCTGACTTTC,CASSLAGGSGANVLTF
TRBJ2-7,TRBV10-1,NA,NA,TGCGCCAGCAGTGAGTCGCGCGAGCAGTACTTC,CASSESREQYF
TRBJ1-1,TRBV9,TRBD1,NA,TGTGCCAGCAGCGGGAGACAGGGGGCGAGGCTGAACACTGAAGCTTTCTTT,CASSGRQGARLNTEAFF
TRBJ2-4,TRBV19,TRBD1,NA,TGTGCCAGTAGAGATCCAGGGGGAGCCAAAAACATTCAGTACTTC,CASRDPGGAKNIQYF
TRBJ2-5,TRBV12-3/TRBV12-4,TRBD1,once,TGTGCCAGCAGTTTCTTCAGGGGGGAGACCCAGTACTTC,CASSFFRGETQYF
TRBJ1-2,TRBV4-2,TRBD1,once,TGTGCCAGCAGCCAAGAAGGGACAGACTATGGCTACACCTTC,CASSQEGTDYGYTF
TRBJ1-2,TRBV4-2,NA,few,TGTGCCAGCAGCCAAGATGTCAGAGCTAACAGGGTAGCTCGCGGCTACACCTTC,CASSQDVRANRVARGYTF
TRBJ1-5,TRBV14,NA,NA,TGTGCCAGCAGCAGCGGAGGGCTGTGGAATCAGCCCCAGCATTTT,CASSSGGLWNQPQHF
TRBJ1-1,TRBV7-9,TRBD1,few,TGTGCCAGCACCTTCCCCGACAGGGGGAACACTGAAGCTTTCTTT,CASTFPDRGNTEAFF
TRBJ1-2,TRBV18,TRBD1,NA,TGTGCCAGCTCACCCGAAACCGGGACAGCTAACTATGGCTACACCTTC,CASSPETGTANYGYTF
TRBJ1-2,TRBV24-1,NA,NA,TGTGCCACCAGTGAGGGGGCCTTCTATGGCTACACCTTC,CATSEGAFYGYTF
TRBJ1-2,TRBV5-1,TRBD1,NA,TGCGCCAGCAGTTCCATCACAGGGGGCTATGGCTACACCTTC,CASSSITGGYGYTF
TRBJ2-4,TRBV7-2,NA,NA,TGTGCCAGCAGCTTGAACTGGGCCAAAAACATTCAGTACTTC,CASSLNWAKNIQYF
TRBJ1-2,TRBV6-2/TRBV6-3,NA,NA,TGTGCCAGCCGTTCCACAGGGACTAACTATGGCTACACCTTC,CASRSTGTNYGYTF
TRBJ1-2,TRBV7-9,NA,few,TGTGCCAGCAGCCCTAGCCCCAGCGTCAAGGGCTACACCTTC,CASSPSPSVKGYTF
TRBJ1-2,TRBV2,NA,NA,TGTGCCAGCGGGGACACCTCTAACTATGGCTACACCTTC,CASGDTSNYGYTF
TRBJ2-3,TRBV2,TRBD1,NA,TGTGCCAGCAGGACAGGGTCCTTCTACGCAGATACGCAGTATTTT,CASRTGSFYADTQYF
TRBJ2-7,TRBV5-4,NA,NA,TGTGCCAGCAGCTTGGCTGGACTGAACTCCTACGAGCAGTACTTC,CASSLAGLNSYEQYF
TRBJ2-3,TRBV6-5,TRBD2,NA,TGTGCCAGCAGCCTGGGCGGGGGGTCCACAGATACGCAGTATTTT,CASSLGGGSTDTQYF
TRBJ2-1,TRBV5-7,TRBD1,once,TGTGCCAGCAGCCCGGGACAGGGGGCAGTCAATGAGCAGTTCTTC,CASSPGQGAVNEQFF